This TCR beta chain was captured in a study of blood T cell repertoires in COVID-19. Turning to the study itself: Nucleic acid was either cDNA or gDNA, and it came from T cells, B-cell-depleted T cells, or PBMCs.

Per the authors' pipeline: Amplification from reference gene primers served as the basis for estimated nucleated cell counts. Method: immunoSEQ multiplex PCR; TCRdb's copy keeps in-frame clones and lacks some. Clone size and V and J calls were adopted from that table, with D and trimming inferred from the DNA. Counted here are under 200,000 clones, 80% occurring once; the ten biggest clones make up about 7%. Germline V gene sequence: CDR1 MNHEY, CDR2 SVGEGT. V shed 5 bases and J shed 3 bases, with 16 bases lying between them. The CDR3 loop spans 15 amino acids. Sample: peripheral blood. The chain joins TRBV6-2 or TRBV6-3 to TRBJ2-5, with a weak D call TRBD2 (6 bases). The clonotype originates from a man between 65 and 85 years old with active or convalescent COVID-19. CDR3 nucleotide sequence: TGTGCCAGCAGTAGGAGGGGCCGGGTTGAAGAGACCCAGTACTTC. This encodes CASSRRGRVEETQYF.